These 5 T cell receptor beta chains came from one sample sequenced in a study of CD8+ T cells in alopecia areata. Sequencing relied on a cDNA template that was reverse transcribed from extracted RNA. Some clones are missing from TCRdb's copy, which holds only in-frame ones; the method was immunoSEQ multiplex PCR. In the table there are some 100,000 clones, roughly 69% of which are singletons. The sequencing sample was made of CD4+ T cells sorted from blood. Receptor source: a human donor in good health.

V usage is TRBV2 and J usage is TRBJ1-6; D is uncertain. The CDR3 has 14 residues. V dropped 4 bases and J dropped 10 bases, with 14 bases sitting between them. Germline V gene lookup returns CDR1 SNHLY and CDR2 FYNNEI. The CDR3, as DNA: TGTGCCAGCAGTGCGGCCGTAACACCCTCACCCCTCCACTTT. It encodes CASSAAVTPSPLHF.

V is TRBV29-1 and J is TRBJ2-5; TRBD1 matches 8 bases. This CDR3 is built from 12 residues. V lost 7 bases to trimming and J lost 5 bases; unmatched junction nucleotides: 6. The germline V gene encodes CDR1 SQVTM and CDR2 ANQGSEA. The CDR3 loop reads CSAETGEETQYF. The CDR3 DNA reads as TGCAGCGCCGAGACAGGGGAGGAGACCCAGTACTTC.

The V gene is TRBV29-1, the J gene TRBJ2-5; the D gene could be TRBD1 or TRBD2 (5 bases each). This CDR3 spans 13 amino acids. The germline CDR1 and CDR2 sequences are SQVTM and ANQGSEA. V was pared by 4 bases and J by 2 bases, with 11 bases between. The CDR3 is CSVGRDQQETQYF. The CDR3 DNA follows: TGCAGCGTTGGCAGGGACCAACAAGAGACCCAGTACTTC.

This clone was counted a few times. The J gene is TRBJ2-3, the V gene TRBV5-1; D gene uncertain. Germline V CDR1 and CDR2: SGHRS, YFSETQ. The V and J ends lost 1 base and 1 base respectively, with 13 bases between them. CDR3 length equals 16 residues. The CDR3: CASSLTGGVGTDTQYF. The CDR3 nucleotides read TGCGCCAGCAGCTTGACGGGTGGGGTAGGCACAGATACGCAGTATTTT. Looking up the rest from reference TRBV5-1 and TRBJ2-3 gives the full variable domain: KAGVTQTPRYLIKTRGQQVTLSCSPISGHRSVSWYQQTPGQGLQFLFEYFSETQRNKGNFPGRFSGRQFSNSRSEMNVSTLELGDSALYLCASSLTGGVGTDTQYFGPGTRLTVL.

The rearrangement links TRBV4-1 to TRBJ2-7; D is uncertain. The germline V gene has CDR1 MGHRA and CDR2 YSYEKL. The V end was cut by 1 base, the J end by 3 bases, with 10 bases between. CDR3 length equals 14 residues. CDR3 in amino acids: CASSQVARFYEQYF. In nucleotides, the CDR3 is TGCGCCAGCAGCCAAGTGGCCAGGTTCTACGAGCAGTACTTC.